The source of this T cell receptor beta chain is a study of post-analysis software for immune sequencing data (dated by TCRdb to the mid-2010s). Notes on the research overall: Disease courses on record covered relapsing-remitting, secondary progressive and progressive-relapsing multiple sclerosis, though some patients had no subtype annotation. Patient repertoires were compared against 11 previously published healthy control repertoires from donors aged roughly 6 to 26 years. A subset of samples was prepared in parallel using single-end sample barcoding, then pooled and co-amplified after Illumina adapter ligation. What the authors observed across the whole study: Direct clustering with F measure showed strong co-clustering of samples prepared in the same batch, prompting a batch-effect correction. The multiple sclerosis patient group was slightly younger than the control group. Multiple sclerosis patients had significantly lower normalized Chao1 diversity than controls, a result that suggests substantial peripheral T-cell clonal expansion.

Library construction relied on PCR. Sequenced using an Illumina HiSeq 2500. Unique molecular identifiers were incorporated into TCR beta cDNA libraries to reduce PCR and sequencing biases. About 500,000 cDNA molecules were obtained for every 1 to 10 million input T cells, so each molecule roughly corresponded to one T cell. Patient libraries were prepared and sequenced with the same protocol used for the earlier healthy control dataset. Within a given batch, samples were prepared together, multiplexed and sequenced on the same HiSeq lane. Under the source paper's analysis protocol: MIGEC was used to process the raw barcoded reads, and molecular identifier groups with only a single read were discarded before consensus assembly and CDR3 extraction. Clonotype tables were post-analysed with VDJtools, and diversity was normalized by down-sampling all datasets to the smallest sample size. In repertoire overlap clustering, CDR3 amino acid sequences, but not nucleotide sequences, were matched to correct batch-related cross-sample contamination. TCRdb redid the processing of the public reads, applying fastp at Q25 and MiXCR, and retained in-frame beta chains. CDR3 protein duplicates are merged, each entry listing the most common genes and DNA. TCRdb's processing, not the authors' own work, is the source of the V and J calls. The sample contains approximately 360,000 distinct CDR3 sequences, approximately 33% of them found a single time. The top ten clonotypes cover under 15% of the sample.

Remarks on this clonotype: Its antigen has not been determined. Within one base of it there is no much larger clone, and no base qualities were kept.

To demonstrate the VDJtools post-analysis software, the study profiled TCR beta repertoires from the peripheral blood of about 13 young patients with multiple sclerosis. Multiple sclerosis patients were children and adolescents aged about 6 to 16 years. The origin of this receptor is a girl between 5 and 17 years old with multiple sclerosis. Sequenced sample: blood.

Here is the DNA: TGCGCCAGCAGCTTGTCCACGGGACAGTCCCCCTATAATTCACCCCTCCACTTT. Its product reads: CASSLSTGQSPYNSPLHF. The receptor chain draws on TRBV5-1 and TRBJ1-6; the central 7 bases match TRBD1. The CDR3 goes from the cysteine to the phenylalanine over 18 residues. The only DNA kept is the CDR3, 54 bases in frame from the first base. Relative to germline, V is missing 1 base and J is missing 2 bases, with 9 bases of the junction outside any gene match. According to the germline V gene, CDR1 reads SGHRS and CDR2 reads YFSETQ.